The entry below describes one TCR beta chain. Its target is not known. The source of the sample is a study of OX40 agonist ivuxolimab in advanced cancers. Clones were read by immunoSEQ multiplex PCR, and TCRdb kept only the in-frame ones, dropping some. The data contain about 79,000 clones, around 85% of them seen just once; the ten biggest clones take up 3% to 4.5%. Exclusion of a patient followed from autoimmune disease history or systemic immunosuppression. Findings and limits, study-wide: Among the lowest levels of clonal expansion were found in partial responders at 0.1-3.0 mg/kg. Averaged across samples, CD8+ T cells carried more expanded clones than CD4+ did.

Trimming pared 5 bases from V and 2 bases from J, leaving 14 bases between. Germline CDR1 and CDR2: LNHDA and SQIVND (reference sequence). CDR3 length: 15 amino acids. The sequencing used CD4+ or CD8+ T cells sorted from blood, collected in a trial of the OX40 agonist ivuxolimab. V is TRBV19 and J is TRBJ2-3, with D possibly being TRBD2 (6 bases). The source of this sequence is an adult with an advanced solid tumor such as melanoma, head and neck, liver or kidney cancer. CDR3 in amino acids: CASSPLGGITDTQYF. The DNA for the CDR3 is TGTGCCAGTAGTCCCCTGGGCGGGATCACAGATACGCAGTATTTT.